Listed below are T cell receptor beta chains from one sample, sequenced in a study of shared clonotypes between healthy human individuals. Sequencing used immunoSEQ multiplex PCR; TCRdb keeps in-frame clones, though not all of them. The table lists under 600,000 clones, roughly 79% of them singletons. Source material: PBMCs. The receptors here all came from a woman aged 40 to 50 in good health. Some clones in this sample may be carry-over from other donors' samples. Each CDR3 is given with its conserved first and last residue. D genes are given only for firm matches. Expanded clones get a size class; other rows say once, few or many, or leave the size out.

abundance | j_gene | v_gene | d_gene | CDR3nt | CDR3aa
once | TRBJ2-7 | TRBV5-1 | TRBD1 | TGCGCCAGCAGCTTGGGTCAAAGGGGGCATTTCGAGCAGTACTTC | CASSLGQRGHFEQYF
many | TRBJ1-1 | TRBV6-1 | TRBD1 | TGTGCCAGCAGTGAACAGGAAGACAGGGCGACTGAAGCTTTCTTT | CASSEQEDRATEAFF
. | TRBJ1-2 | TRBV7-6 | . | TGTGCCAGCAGCTCGATGGGGTCTGGCTACACCTTC | CASSSMGSGYTF
. | TRBJ2-3 | TRBV10-3 | TRBD1 | TGTGCCACCGGGACAGGGGGCACAGATACGCAGTATTTT | CATGTGGTDTQYF
. | TRBJ1-5 | TRBV19 | . | TGTGCCAGTAGTATTGGTAGGGGCGCTGAGGGCAATCAGCCCCAGCATTTT | CASSIGRGAEGNQPQHF
. | TRBJ2-1 | TRBV13 | . | TGTGCCAGCAGCTTAGGTGGGCGGGGAGGGCAGTTCTTC | CASSLGGRGGQFF
. | TRBJ2-1 | TRBV7-9 | TRBD2 | TGTGCCAGCAGCACTAGCGGCACAGACAATGAGCAGTTCTTC | CASSTSGTDNEQFF
. | TRBJ2-7 | TRBV5-4 | . | TGTGCCAGCAGCTTCGGCGGGGGCGATCAGTACTTC | CASSFGGGDQYF
. | TRBJ1-2 | TRBV7-8 | . | TGTGCCAGCAGCTTGGACAACTATGGCTACACCTTC | CASSLDNYGYTF
. | TRBJ1-5 | TRBV19 | . | TGTGCCAGTAGTAACGAACTCCAGAGGACGGGCAATCAGCCCCAGCATTTT | CASSNELQRTGNQPQHF
. | TRBJ1-3 | TRBV7-9 | . | TGTGCCAGCAGCTTACCCGAGAGAAACACCATATATTTT | CASSLPERNTIYF
. | TRBJ2-3 | TRBV7-3 | TRBD2 | TGTGCCAGCAGCCTAGATTGGGGGAGGGCAGATACGCAGTATTTT | CASSLDWGRADTQYF
. | TRBJ2-7 | TRBV28 | . | TGTGCCAGCAGGGGGGGTGGCTCCTACGAGCAGTACTTC | CASRGGGSYEQYF
once | TRBJ2-1 | TRBV9 | TRBD2 | TGTGCCAGCAGCGCCTCTAGCGGGAGGGCCATCTACAATGAGCAGTTCTTC | CASSASSGRAIYNEQFF
. | TRBJ2-3 | TRBV28 | TRBD2 | TGTATCAGCAGAACGTGGGGAGGGAGAGGAGGCACAGATACGCAGTATTTT | CISRTWGGRGGTDTQYF
. | TRBJ2-1 | TRBV14 | . | TGTGCCAGCAGCCCTAGCGTGTTCTCCTACAATGAGCAGTTCTTC | CASSPSVFSYNEQFF
. | TRBJ2-7 | TRBV11-2 | . | TGTGCCAGCAGCTTAGTTTCCTCCTACGAGCAGTACTTC | CASSLVSSYEQYF
. | TRBJ2-3 | TRBV11-2 | TRBD2 | TGTGCCAGCAACCATATGACTAGCGGGTCAAACACAGATACGCAGTATTTT | CASNHMTSGSNTDTQYF
once | TRBJ1-1 | TRBV6-1 | . | TGTGCCAGCAGCGGTATTTTCGGACATTCTGAAGCTTTCTTT | CASSGIFGHSEAFF
. | TRBJ2-2 | TRBV5-6 | . | TGTGCCAGCAGCTTGGGGAGAAACACCGGGGAGCTGTTTTTT | CASSLGRNTGELFF
. | TRBJ2-1 | TRBV7-9 | TRBD2 | TGTGCCAGCAGCTGGAGGACTAGCGGAAGGCTTAGCAATGAGCAGTTCTTC | CASSWRTSGRLSNEQFF
. | TRBJ2-7 | TRBV15 | . | TGTGCCACCAGCAGAGATGTAGCGGGACAGGGTTACGAGCAGTACTTC | CATSRDVAGQGYEQYF
once | TRBJ1-5 | TRBV6-1 | TRBD1 | TGTGCCAGCAGTGAATGGACAGGGGGTCGAAATCAGCCCCAGCATTTT | CASSEWTGGRNQPQHF
. | TRBJ2-7 | TRBV29-1 | . | TGCAGCGTTGAAGATGACCGGGACCTCTCCTACGAGCAGTACTTC | CSVEDDRDLSYEQYF
. | TRBJ2-2 | TRBV28 | TRBD1 | TGTGCCAGCAGCCGGACAGGGTCCGGCGGGACCAACACCGGGGAGCTGTTTTTT | CASSRTGSGGTNTGELFF
. | TRBJ2-5 | TRBV19 | TRBD2 | TGTGCCAGTAGTATAGATCTAGGACCGGGAGGCCAAGAGACCCAGTACTTC | CASSIDLGPGGQETQYF
. | TRBJ2-4 | TRBV5-8 | TRBD2 | TGTGCCAGCAGCCCCACCTGGGGGGGAGGCGGCAAAAACATTCAGTACTTC | CASSPTWGGGGKNIQYF
. | TRBJ2-2 | TRBV7-3 | TRBD1 | TGTGCCAGCAGCTCCCGACAGGGGCCCGGGGAGCTGTTTTTT | CASSSRQGPGELFF
many | TRBJ1-4 | TRBV30 | . | TGTGCCTGGAGTGTACCGCGGGGTGAAAAACTGTTTTTT | CAWSVPRGEKLFF
few | TRBJ2-2 | TRBV4-3 | TRBD2 | TGCGCCAGCAGCCAATGGGGACTAGCGGGAGGGCCCGGGGAGCTGTTTTTT | CASSQWGLAGGPGELFF
. | TRBJ2-7 | TRBV10-3 | . | TGTGCCATCAGCCCACAGGGTTCAACCACCTACGAGCAGTACTTC | CAISPQGSTTYEQYF
. | TRBJ2-3 | TRBV5-1 | . | TGCGCCAGCAGCTTGGCCGGTTTGGCGGGCACTAGCACAGATACGCAGTATTTT | CASSLAGLAGTSTDTQYF
many | TRBJ1-2 | TRBV9 | TRBD1 | TGTGCCAGCAGCGCCGGGACAGGGCGGTCCTATGGCTACACCTTC | CASSAGTGRSYGYTF
. | TRBJ1-3 | TRBV6-6 | . | TGTGCCAGCAGGTCTGGAAACACCATATATTTT | CASRSGNTIYF
. | TRBJ2-7 | TRBV28 | TRBD1 | TGTGCCAGCAGCTTAGCAGGGGGCAACTCCTACGAGCAGTACTTC | CASSLAGGNSYEQYF